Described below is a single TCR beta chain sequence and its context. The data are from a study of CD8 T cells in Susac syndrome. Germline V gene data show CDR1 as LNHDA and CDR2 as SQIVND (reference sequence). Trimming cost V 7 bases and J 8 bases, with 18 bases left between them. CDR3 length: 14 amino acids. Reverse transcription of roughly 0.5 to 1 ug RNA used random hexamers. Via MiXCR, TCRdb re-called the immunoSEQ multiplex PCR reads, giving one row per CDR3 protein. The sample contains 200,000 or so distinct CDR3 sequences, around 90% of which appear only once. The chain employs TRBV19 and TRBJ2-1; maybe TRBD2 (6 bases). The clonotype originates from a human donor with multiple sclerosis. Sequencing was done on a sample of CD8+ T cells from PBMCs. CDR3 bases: TGTGCCAGTATGTGGAGGGAGAGTTCACATGAGCAGTTCTTC. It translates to CASMWRESSHEQFF.